The clone carrying this T cell receptor beta chain has just a few counts. Its specificity is unknown. Trimming pared 1 base from V and 9 bases from J, leaving 13 bases between. Germline CDR1 reads MNHNS; CDR2 reads SASEGT. This CDR3 has 13 amino acids. One entry per CDR3 protein, called by TCRdb with MiXCR from the 5' RACE reads. The sample contains over 450,000 distinct CDR3 sequences, 10% to 15% of which appear only once. This entry belongs to a study of CD8 T cells in ankylosing spondylitis. Study-wide results and caveats: In reactive arthritis synovial fluid and blood, some motif variants had been reported before. Reports say disease-linked clones showed up significantly more in matched ankylosing spondylitis synovial fluid. Blood of patients with ankylosing spondylitis appeared to be characterized by a TCR beta motif of fewer than 10 highly homologous variants.

The sequenced sample was blood, either unsorted or a sorted T cell fraction (not recorded which). The gene calls are TRBV6-1 and TRBJ2-7, with D unresolved. The source of this sequence is a male donor with ankylosing spondylitis. CDR3 in amino acids: CASSEGALPGQYV. The CDR3 DNA is TGTGCCAGCAGTGAAGGGGCTCTACCGGGGCAGTACGTC.